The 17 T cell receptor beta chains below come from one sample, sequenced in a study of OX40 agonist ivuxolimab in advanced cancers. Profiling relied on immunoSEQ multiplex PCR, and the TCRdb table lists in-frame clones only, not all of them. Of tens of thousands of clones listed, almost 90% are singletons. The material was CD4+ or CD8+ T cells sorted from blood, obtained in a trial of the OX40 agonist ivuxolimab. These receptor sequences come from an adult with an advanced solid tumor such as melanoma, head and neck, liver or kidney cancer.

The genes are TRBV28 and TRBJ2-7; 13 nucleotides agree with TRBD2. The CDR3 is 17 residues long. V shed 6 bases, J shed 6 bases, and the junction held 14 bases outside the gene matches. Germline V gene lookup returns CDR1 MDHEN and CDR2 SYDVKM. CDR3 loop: CASRLRTSGRKETEQYF. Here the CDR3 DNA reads TGTGCCAGCAGACTGAGGACTAGCGGGAGAAAGGAGACCGAGCAGTACTTC.

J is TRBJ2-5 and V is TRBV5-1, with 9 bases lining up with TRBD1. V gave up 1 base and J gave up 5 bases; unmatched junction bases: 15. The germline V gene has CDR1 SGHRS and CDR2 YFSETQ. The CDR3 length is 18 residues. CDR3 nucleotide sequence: TGCGCCAGCAGCTTGTCCCCCACTAGGACAGGGGCAGGGGAGACCCAGTACTTC. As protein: CASSLSPTRTGAGETQYF. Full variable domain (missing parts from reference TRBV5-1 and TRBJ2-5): KAGVTQTPRYLIKTRGQQVTLSCSPISGHRSVSWYQQTPGQGLQFLFEYFSETQRNKGNFPGRFSGRQFSNSRSEMNVSTLELGDSALYLCASSLSPTRTGAGETQYFGPGTRLLVL.

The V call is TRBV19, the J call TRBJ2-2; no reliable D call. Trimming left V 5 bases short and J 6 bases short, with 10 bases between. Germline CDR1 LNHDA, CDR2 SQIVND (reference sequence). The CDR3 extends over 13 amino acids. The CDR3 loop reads CASSFMVAGELFF. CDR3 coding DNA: TGTGCCAGTAGTTTTATGGTAGCCGGGGAGCTGTTTTTT. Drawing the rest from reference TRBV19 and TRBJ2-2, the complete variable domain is DGGITQSPKYLFRKEGQNVTLSCEQNLNHDAMYWYRQDPGQGLRLIYYSQIVNDFQKGDIAEGYSVSREKKESFPLTVTSAQKNPTAFYLCASSFMVAGELFFGEGSRLTVL.

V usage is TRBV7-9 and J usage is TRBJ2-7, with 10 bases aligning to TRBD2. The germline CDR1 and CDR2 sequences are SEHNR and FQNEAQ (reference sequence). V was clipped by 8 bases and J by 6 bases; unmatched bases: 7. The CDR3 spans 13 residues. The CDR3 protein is CASGVAGGAEQYF. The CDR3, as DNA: TGTGCCAGCGGTGTAGCGGGAGGCGCCGAGCAGTACTTC.

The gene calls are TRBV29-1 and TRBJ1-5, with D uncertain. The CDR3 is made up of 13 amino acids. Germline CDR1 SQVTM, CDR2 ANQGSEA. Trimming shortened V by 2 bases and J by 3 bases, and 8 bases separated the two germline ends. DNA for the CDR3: TGCAGCGTTGAATGGGGTGACAATCAGCCCCAGCATTTT. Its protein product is CSVEWGDNQPQHF.

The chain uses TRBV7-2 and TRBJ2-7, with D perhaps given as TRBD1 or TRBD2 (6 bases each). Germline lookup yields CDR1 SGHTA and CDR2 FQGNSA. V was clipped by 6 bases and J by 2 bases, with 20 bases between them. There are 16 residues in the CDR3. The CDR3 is CASRHRGGSLTYEQYF. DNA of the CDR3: TGTGCCAGCAGACACAGAGGGGGGAGCCTGACCTACGAGCAGTACTTC.

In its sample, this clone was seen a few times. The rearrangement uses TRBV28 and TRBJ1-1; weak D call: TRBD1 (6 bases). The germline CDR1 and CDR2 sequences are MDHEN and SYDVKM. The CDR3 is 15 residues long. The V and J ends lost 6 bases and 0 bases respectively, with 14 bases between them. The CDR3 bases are TGTGCCAGCAGCACCGTTACAGGGATGAACACTGAAGCTTTCTTT. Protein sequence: CASSTVTGMNTEAFF.

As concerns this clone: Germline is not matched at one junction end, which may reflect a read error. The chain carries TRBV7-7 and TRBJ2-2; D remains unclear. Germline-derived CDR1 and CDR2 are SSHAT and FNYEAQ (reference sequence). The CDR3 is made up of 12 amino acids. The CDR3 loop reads CASSLVGGELFF. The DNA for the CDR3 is TGTGCTAGCAGCTTAGTTGGCGGGGAGCTGTTTTTT.

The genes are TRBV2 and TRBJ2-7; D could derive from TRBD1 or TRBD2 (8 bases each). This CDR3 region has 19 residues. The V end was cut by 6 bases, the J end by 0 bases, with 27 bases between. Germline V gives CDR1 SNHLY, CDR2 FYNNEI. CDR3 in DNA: TGTGCCAGCAGGGATGGGACAGGTGGCGGGAGGTCCCCCTCCTACGAGCAGTACTTC. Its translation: CASRDGTGGGRSPSYEQYF. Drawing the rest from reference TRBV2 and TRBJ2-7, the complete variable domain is EPEVTQTPSHQVTQMGQEVILRCVPISNHLYFYWYRQILGQKVEFLVSFYNNEISEKSEIFDDQFSVERPDGSNFTLKIRSTKLEDSAMYFCASRDGTGGGRSPSYEQYFGPGTRLTVT.

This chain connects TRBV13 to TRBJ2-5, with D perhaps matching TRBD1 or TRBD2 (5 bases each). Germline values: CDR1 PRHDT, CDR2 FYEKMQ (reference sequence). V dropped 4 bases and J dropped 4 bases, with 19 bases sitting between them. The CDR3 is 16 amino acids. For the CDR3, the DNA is TGTGCCAGCAGCTCCACTAGACCCAGGGTGGGAGAGACCCAGTACTTC. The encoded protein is CASSSTRPRVGETQYF.

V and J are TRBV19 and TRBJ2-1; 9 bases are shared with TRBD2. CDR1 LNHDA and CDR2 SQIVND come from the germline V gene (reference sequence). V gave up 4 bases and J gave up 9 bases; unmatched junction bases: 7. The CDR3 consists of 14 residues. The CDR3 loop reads CASSKLAGGGEQFF. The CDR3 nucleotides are TGTGCCAGTAGTAAACTGGCGGGAGGGGGTGAGCAGTTCTTC.

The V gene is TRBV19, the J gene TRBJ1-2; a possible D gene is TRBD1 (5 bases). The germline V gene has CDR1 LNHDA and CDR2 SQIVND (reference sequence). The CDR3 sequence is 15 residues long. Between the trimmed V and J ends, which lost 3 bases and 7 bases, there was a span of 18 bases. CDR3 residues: CASSITLSGSAGYTF. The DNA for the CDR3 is TGTGCCAGTAGTATCACTTTGTCAGGGAGTGCTGGCTACACCTTC.

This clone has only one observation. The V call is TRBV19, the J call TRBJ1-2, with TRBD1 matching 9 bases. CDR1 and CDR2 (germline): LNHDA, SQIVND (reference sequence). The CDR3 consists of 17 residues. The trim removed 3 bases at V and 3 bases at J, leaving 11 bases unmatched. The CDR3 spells CASSIQTGGRPDYGYTF. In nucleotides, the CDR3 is TGTGCCAGTAGTATCCAAACAGGGGGCCGACCAGACTATGGCTACACCTTC.

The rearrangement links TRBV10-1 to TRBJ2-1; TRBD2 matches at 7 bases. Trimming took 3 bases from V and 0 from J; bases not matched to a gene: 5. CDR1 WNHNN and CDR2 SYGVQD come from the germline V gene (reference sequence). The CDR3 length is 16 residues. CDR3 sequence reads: CASSEFKRGSYNEQFF. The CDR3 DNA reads TGCGCCAGCAGTGAATTTAAGCGGGGCTCCTACAATGAGCAGTTCTTC.

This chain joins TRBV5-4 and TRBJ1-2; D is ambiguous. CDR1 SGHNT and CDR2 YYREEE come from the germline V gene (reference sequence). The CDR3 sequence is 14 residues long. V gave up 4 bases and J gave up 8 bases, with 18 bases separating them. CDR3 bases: TGTGCCAGCAGCACAGCAATCCGGGCGGGGGGCTACACCTTC. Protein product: CASSTAIRAGGYTF.

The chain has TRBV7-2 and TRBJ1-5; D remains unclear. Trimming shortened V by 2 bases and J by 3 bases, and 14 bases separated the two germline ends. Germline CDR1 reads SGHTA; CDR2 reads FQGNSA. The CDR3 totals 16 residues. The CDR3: CASSLNNGQPNQPQHF. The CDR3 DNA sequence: TGTGCCAGCAGCTTAAATAATGGTCAACCCAATCAGCCCCAGCATTTT.

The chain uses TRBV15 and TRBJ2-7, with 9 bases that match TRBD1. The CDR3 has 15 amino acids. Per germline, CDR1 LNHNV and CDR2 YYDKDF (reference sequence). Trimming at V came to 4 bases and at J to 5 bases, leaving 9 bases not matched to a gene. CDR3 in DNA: TGTGCCACCAGCAATGGGGGACAGGGTATGAACGAGCAGTACTTC. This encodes CATSNGGQGMNEQYF.